This T cell receptor (beta chain) stems from a study of Tregs in tolerant kidney transplant recipients. Study-wide findings and caveats: No direct test of biological reproducibility was done here. Antigen-driven expansion was suggested because donor-specific Tregs expanded more than all Tregs in tolerant patients.

As concerns this clone: The antigen is undetermined.

Germline values: CDR1 SQVTM, CDR2 ANQGSEA. The CDR3 length is 16 residues. Trimming pared 5 bases from V and 7 bases from J, leaving 24 bases between. The repertoire was sequenced with immunoSEQ multiplex PCR; TCRdb's copy has only in-frame clones and lacks some. The sample lists about 21,000 clones; more than 65% were seen once. Related graft donors supplied nonmyeloablative bone marrow transplants, and mixed chimerism was transient. Unstimulated regulatory T cells (CD4+CD25+CD127-), CD4+CD25- non-regulatory cells, CD4 and CD8 cells were FACS-sorted from thawed PBMCs. V and J are TRBV29-1 and TRBJ2-1; D possibly corresponds to TRBD2 (6 bases). This clonotype was obtained from a human patient who received a combined kidney and bone marrow transplant. These T cells may partly come from the graft donor. The sequenced sample was CD8+ T cells from blood (PBMCs), obtained 6 months after the transplant. The CDR3 DNA is TGCAGCGTTTCTGGAGGCCCTTCCCTGGGGGGAAATGAGCAGTTCTTC. This translates into CSVSGGPSLGGNEQFF.